These T cell receptor beta chains were read from a single sample in a study of blood T cell repertoires in COVID-19. The protocol was immunoSEQ multiplex PCR, while the TCRdb copy is restricted to in-frame clones and leaves out a portion. The table lists roughly 150,000 clones, about 83% of them singletons, with roughly 2% in the top ten. The sequenced material came from peripheral blood. The receptors shown here come from a woman aged 80 or over with acute or convalescent COVID-19. Both conserved end residues are part of each CDR3. The D gene is left open where the match is weak. Clone size is not always given. Where it is, it says once, few, many or a class for expanded clones.

.	TRBV5-4	TRBJ2-7	.	CASSSGISYEQYF	TGTGCCAGCAGCTCAGGGATCTCCTACGAGCAGTACTTC
once	TRBV7-6	TRBJ2-7	TRBD2	CASSEVSGRSYEQYF	TGTGCCAGCAGCGAGGTTAGCGGGAGGTCCTACGAGCAGTACTTC
.	TRBV29-1	TRBJ2-7	.	CSVYRTSGEQYF	TGCAGCGTTTACAGGACATCGGGCGAGCAGTACTTC
.	TRBV6-2/TRBV6-3	TRBJ1-4	.	CASSHRDIRHEKLFF	TGTGCCAGCAGTCACCGGGACATTCGGCATGAAAAACTGTTTTTT
.	TRBV7-9	TRBJ2-1	.	CASSLAGRPQQFF	TGTGCCAGCAGCTTAGCGGGCAGGCCTCAGCAGTTCTTC
.	TRBV9	TRBJ2-2	TRBD2	CASSPREREGLSGELFF	TGTGCCAGCAGCCCTCGGGAGCGGGAGGGCCTTTCCGGGGAGCTGTTTTTT
.	TRBV19	TRBJ2-7	TRBD2	CANISTSGSYEQYF	TGTGCCAATATTTCGACTAGCGGGAGCTACGAGCAGTACTTC
.	TRBV7-2	TRBJ2-7	TRBD2	CASSLGPSGSSYEQYF	TGTGCCAGCAGCTTAGGTCCTAGCGGGAGCTCCTACGAGCAGTACTTC
once	TRBV6-5	TRBJ1-5	TRBD1	CASRGGTANQPQHF	TGTGCCAGCAGGGGCGGGACAGCTAATCAGCCCCAGCATTTT
.	TRBV6-5	TRBJ2-5	.	CASMDPGETQYF	TGTGCCAGTATGGATCCCGGGGAGACCCAGTACTTC
few	TRBV6-4	TRBJ2-5	.	CASSVGAGETQYF	TGTGCCAGCAGTGTGGGTGCAGGGGAGACCCAGTACTTC
few	TRBV5-1	TRBJ1-1	TRBD1	CASSFFGPGGTEAFF	TGCGCCAGCAGCTTTTTTGGTCCAGGGGGGACTGAAGCTTTCTTT
.	TRBV7-9	TRBJ1-6	.	CASSRMGGNSPLHF	TGTGCCAGCAGCCGAATGGGGGGTAATTCACCCCTCCACTTT
once	TRBV7-9	TRBJ2-2	.	CASSLGSRVTGELFF	TGTGCCAGCAGCTTAGGTAGCAGGGTCACCGGGGAGCTGTTTTTT
.	TRBV6-5	TRBJ1-2	TRBD1	CASSQGTGVYGYTF	TGTGCCAGCAGCCAAGGCACAGGGGTTTATGGCTACACCTTC
.	TRBV18	TRBJ1-6	TRBD1	CASSQDRVNSPLHF	TGTGCCAGCTCACAGGACAGGGTTAATTCACCCCTCCACTTT
.	TRBV9	TRBJ1-4	TRBD1	CASSTWDRATNEKLFF	TGTGCCAGCAGCACTTGGGACAGGGCAACTAATGAAAAACTGTTTTTT
.	TRBV14	TRBJ1-1	TRBD1	CASRQGQGDAEAFF	TGTGCCAGCAGACAAGGACAGGGGGATGCTGAAGCTTTCTTT
.	TRBV7-2	TRBJ1-1	TRBD1	CASSWATGADTEAFF	TGTGCCAGCAGCTGGGCGACAGGGGCGGACACTGAAGCTTTCTTT
few	TRBV5-8	TRBJ1-5	TRBD1	CASSFGTGGVGPQHF	TGTGCCAGCAGCTTCGGGACAGGGGGCGTAGGGCCCCAGCATTTT
.	TRBV21-1	TRBJ1-6	.	CASSLTGTGVSCPLHF	TGTGCCAGCAGCCTAACCGGGACAGGAGTTTCTTGCCCCCTCCACTTT
.	TRBV24-1	TRBJ2-7	.	CATSEGSSYEQYF	TGTGCCACCAGTGAAGGGAGCTCCTACGAGCAGTACTTC
.	TRBV4-1	TRBJ2-5	.	CASSQDHGGGARETQYF	TGCGCCAGCAGCCAAGATCATGGTGGAGGGGCTAGGGAGACCCAGTACTTC
.	TRBV12-3/TRBV12-4	TRBJ2-4	.	CASSLPGGSQYF	TGTGCCAGCAGTTTGCCCGGGGGTTCTCAGTACTTC
.	TRBV9	TRBJ2-6	.	CASSTPRGREVSGANVLTF	TGTGCCAGCAGCACCCCAAGGGGCAGGGAAGTATCTGGGGCCAACGTCCTGACTTTC
.	TRBV5-1	TRBJ2-1	TRBD1	CASRQGGQGNNEQFF	TGCGCCAGCAGGCAGGGGGGACAGGGGAACAATGAGCAGTTCTTC
.	TRBV9	TRBJ2-2	.	CASSVGLASGGNTGELFF	TGTGCCAGCAGCGTAGGGCTAGCCTCAGGAGGGAACACCGGGGAGCTGTTTTTT
.	TRBV2	TRBJ2-7	TRBD1	CASSEQGVAEQYF	TGTGCCAGCAGTGAACAGGGGGTAGCCGAGCAGTACTTC